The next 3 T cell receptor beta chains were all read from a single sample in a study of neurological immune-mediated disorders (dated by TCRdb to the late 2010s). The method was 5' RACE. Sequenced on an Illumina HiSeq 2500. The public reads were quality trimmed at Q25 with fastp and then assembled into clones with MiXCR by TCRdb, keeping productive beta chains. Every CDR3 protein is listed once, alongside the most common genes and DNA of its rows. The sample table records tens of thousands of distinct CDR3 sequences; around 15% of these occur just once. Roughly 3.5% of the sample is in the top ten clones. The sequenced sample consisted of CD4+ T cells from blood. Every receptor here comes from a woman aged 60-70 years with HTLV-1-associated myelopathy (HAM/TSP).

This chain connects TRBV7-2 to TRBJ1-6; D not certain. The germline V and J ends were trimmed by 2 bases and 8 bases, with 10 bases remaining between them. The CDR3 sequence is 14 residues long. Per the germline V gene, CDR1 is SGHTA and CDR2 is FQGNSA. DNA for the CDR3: TGTGCCAGCAGCTTAAGGGCAATCGATTCACCCCTCCACTTT. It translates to CASSLRAIDSPLHF.

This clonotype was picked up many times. CDR3 DNA: TGCAGTGCTAGACCCCAGGACAGGGGCCGAGATACGCAGTATTTT. It specifies CSARPQDRGRDTQYF. The chain recombines TRBV20-1 with TRBJ2-3; 9 bases line up with TRBD1. CDR1 is DFQATT, CDR2 SNEGSKA, per germline (reference sequence). With V trimmed by 2 bases and J by 5 bases, 8 bases remained unmatched. This CDR3 comprises 15 residues.

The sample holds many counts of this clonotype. This CDR3 is CSAHFGGGRPNEQFF. Written as DNA, the CDR3 is TGCAGTGCTCACTTCGGGGGGGGCCGACCCAATGAGCAGTTCTTC. The rearrangement links TRBV20-1 to TRBJ2-1; TRBD2 matches at 8 bases. The CDR3 has 15 residues. Germline V CDR1 and CDR2: DFQATT, SNEGSKA (reference sequence). Trimming cost V 5 bases and J 6 bases; bases outside gene matches: 12.